This T cell receptor (beta chain) was observed in a study of cytomegalovirus exposure and HLA in healthy donors. Study-wide results and limits: An analysis done earlier found most TCR beta V segments productive about 90% or about 30% of the time.

The PCR employed 60 Vbeta primers together with 13 Jbeta primers. Repertoires were generated with immunoSEQ multiplex PCR, while TCRdb's copy carries only in-frame clones and drops some. Here the sample spans 150,000 to 200,000 clones, 78% being singletons. CDR1 and CDR2 (germline): MNHNS, SASEGT. The CDR3 is made up of 15 amino acids. V dropped 4 bases and J dropped 5; count of bases not matched to a gene: 5. As concerns this clone: The antigen is unknown.

Input material: PBMCs. The chain is built from TRBV6-1 and TRBJ2-2; 9 nucleotides align to TRBD2. The sequence was obtained from a woman aged 25 to 39 in good health and CMV-seropositive. The CDR3 is CASSALAGSTGELFF. The DNA of the CDR3 is TGTGCCAGCAGTGCTCTAGCGGGATCGACCGGGGAGCTGTTTTTT.